This TCR beta chain was retrieved from a study of early T cells in non-severe SARS-CoV-2 infection. For the study at large: RNA in bulk from unsorted whole blood was sequenced, and chains were unpaired.

Study results and caveats: Matching with VDJdb favored anti-spike CD8 responses (missing private and CD4 specificities).

This clonotype was recorded a few times. Its target is not known. Researchers attached unique molecular identifiers to individual cDNA molecules. TCRdb re-derived calls from the 5' RACE reads in MiXCR, one entry per CDR3 protein. The table has 50,000 to 60,000 distinct CDR3 sequences, around 6.6% seen once. The ends were cut back, 4 bases at V and 7 bases at J, with 17 bases in the middle. CDR3 length: 14 amino acids. Germline V gene lookup returns CDR1 SQVTM and CDR2 ANQGSEA. The sample consisted of whole blood, taken at baseline. The chain combines TRBV29-1 with TRBJ2-4; D could derive from TRBD1 or TRBD2 (5 bases each). The receptor's source is an adult who was a healthcare worker with PCR-confirmed SARS-CoV-2 infection or an uninfected control (not recorded which). In DNA form, the CDR3 reads TGCAGCGTTGTCCCCGGGACGGCAGCTAACATTCAGTACTTC. Its protein is CSVVPGTAANIQYF.